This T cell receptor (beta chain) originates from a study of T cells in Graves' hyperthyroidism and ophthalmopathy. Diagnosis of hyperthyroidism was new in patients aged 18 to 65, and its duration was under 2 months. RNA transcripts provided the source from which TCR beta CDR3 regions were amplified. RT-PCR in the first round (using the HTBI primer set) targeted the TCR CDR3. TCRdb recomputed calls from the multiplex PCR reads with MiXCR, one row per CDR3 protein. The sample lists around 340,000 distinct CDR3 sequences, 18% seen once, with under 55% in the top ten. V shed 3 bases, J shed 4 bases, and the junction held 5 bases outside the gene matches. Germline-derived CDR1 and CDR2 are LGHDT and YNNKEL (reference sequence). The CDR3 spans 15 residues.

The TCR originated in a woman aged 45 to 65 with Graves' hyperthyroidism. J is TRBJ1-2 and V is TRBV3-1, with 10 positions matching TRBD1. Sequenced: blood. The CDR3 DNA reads TGTGCCAGCAGCCACAGGACAGGGGGGGGCTATGGCTACACCTTC. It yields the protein CASSHRTGGGYGYTF.